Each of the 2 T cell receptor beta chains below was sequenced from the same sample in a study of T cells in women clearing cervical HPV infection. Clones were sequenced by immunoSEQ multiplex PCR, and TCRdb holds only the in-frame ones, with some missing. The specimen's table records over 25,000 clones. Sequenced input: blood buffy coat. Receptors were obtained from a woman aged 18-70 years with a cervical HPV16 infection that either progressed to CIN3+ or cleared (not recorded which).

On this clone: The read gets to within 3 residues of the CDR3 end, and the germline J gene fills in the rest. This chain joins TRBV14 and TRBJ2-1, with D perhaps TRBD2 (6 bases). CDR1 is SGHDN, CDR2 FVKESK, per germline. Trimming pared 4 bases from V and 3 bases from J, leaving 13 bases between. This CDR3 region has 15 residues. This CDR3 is CASSPPSAIYNEQFF. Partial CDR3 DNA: TGTGCCAGCAGCCCCCCTAGCGCCATCTACAATGAG. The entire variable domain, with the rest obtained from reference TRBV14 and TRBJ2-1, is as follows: EAGVTQFPSHSVIEKGQTVTLRCDPISGHDNLYWYRRVMGKEIKFLLHFVKESKQDESGMPNNRFLAERTGGTYSTLKVQPAELEDSGVYFCASSPPSAIYNEQFFGPGTRLTVL.

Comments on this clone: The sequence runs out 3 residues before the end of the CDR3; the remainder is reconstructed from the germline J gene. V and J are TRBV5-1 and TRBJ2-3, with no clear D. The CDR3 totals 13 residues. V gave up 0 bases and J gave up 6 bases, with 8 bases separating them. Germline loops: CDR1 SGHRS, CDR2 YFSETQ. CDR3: CASSLAGRDTQYF. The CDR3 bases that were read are TGCGCCAGCAGCTTGGCAGGAAGGGATACG.